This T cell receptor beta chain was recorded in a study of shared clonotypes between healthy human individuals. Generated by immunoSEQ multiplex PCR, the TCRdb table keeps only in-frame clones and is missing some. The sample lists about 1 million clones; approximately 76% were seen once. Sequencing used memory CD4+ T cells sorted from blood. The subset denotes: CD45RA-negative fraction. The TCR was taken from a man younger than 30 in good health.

In nucleotides, the CDR3 is TGTGCCAGCTCACTATCCGGCGTCTGGGGCCGTACGCAGTATTTT. Translated: CASSLSGVWGRTQYF. The rearrangement joins TRBV18 to TRBJ2-3; D is perhaps TRBD1 (5 bases). V gave up 4 bases and J gave up 8 bases, with 19 bases separating them. Germline-derived CDR1 and CDR2 are KGHSH and LQKENI. This CDR3 comprises 15 residues.